This T cell receptor beta chain was sequenced during a study of CD8+ T cells in alopecia areata. Study details: At a dose of 5 to 10 mg twice daily, oral tofacitinib was given to treated patients.

cDNA serving as the sequencing template came from extracted, reverse transcribed RNA. Sequencing was performed with immunoSEQ multiplex PCR; in TCRdb, only in-frame clones are kept and a portion is missing. The data contain around 140,000 clones, 40% to 50% of them singletons. CDR3 size: 15 residues. V was clipped by 10 bases and J by 2 bases; unmatched bases: 6. Germline V CDR1 and CDR2: SGHVS, FNYEAQ. This clone occurred a few times. This clonotype originated in a human donor with alopecia areata. The sample comprised CD4+ T cells sorted from blood. The rearrangement links TRBV7-6 to TRBJ2-7; 15 nucleotides agree with TRBD2. The CDR3 is CAMRGLAGGPYEQYF. The CDR3 nucleotides are TGTGCCATGCGGGGACTAGCGGGAGGACCCTACGAGCAGTACTTC.